This T cell receptor (beta chain) was identified during a study of T cell responses to AZD1222 COVID-19 vaccine. Here immunoSEQ multiplex PCR was the method, and the copy in TCRdb shows in-frame clones only, minus some. This sample has about 130,000 clones, with 91% found just once. This specimen was peripheral blood, taken 28 days after the second AZD1222 dose. The clonotype originates from an adult who received the AZD1222 COVID-19 vaccine.

CDR3 protein: CACGLNYGYTF. CDR3 in DNA: TGTGCCTGCGGCCTTAACTATGGCTACACCTTC. The V gene is TRBV30, the J gene TRBJ1-2; D is uncertain. V dropped 6 bases and J dropped 1 base, with 6 bases sitting between them. The CDR3 sequence is 11 residues long. Per germline, CDR1 GTSNPN and CDR2 SVGIG (reference sequence).